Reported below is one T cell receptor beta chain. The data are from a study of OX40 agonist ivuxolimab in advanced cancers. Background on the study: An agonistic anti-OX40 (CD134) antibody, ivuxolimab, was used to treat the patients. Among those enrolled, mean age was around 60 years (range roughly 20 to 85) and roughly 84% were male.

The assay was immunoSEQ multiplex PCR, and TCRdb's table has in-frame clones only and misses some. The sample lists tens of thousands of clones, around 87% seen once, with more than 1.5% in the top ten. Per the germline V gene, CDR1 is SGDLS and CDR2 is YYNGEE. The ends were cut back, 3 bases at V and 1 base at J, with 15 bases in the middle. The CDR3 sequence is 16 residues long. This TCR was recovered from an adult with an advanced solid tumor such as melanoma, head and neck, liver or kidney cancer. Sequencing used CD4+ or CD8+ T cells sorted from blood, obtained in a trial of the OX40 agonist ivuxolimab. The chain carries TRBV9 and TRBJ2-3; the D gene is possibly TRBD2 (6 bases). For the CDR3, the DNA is TGTGCCAGCAGCGCCGGAGTGGGGGGACGCACAGATACGCAGTATTTT. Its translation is CASSAGVGGRTDTQYF.